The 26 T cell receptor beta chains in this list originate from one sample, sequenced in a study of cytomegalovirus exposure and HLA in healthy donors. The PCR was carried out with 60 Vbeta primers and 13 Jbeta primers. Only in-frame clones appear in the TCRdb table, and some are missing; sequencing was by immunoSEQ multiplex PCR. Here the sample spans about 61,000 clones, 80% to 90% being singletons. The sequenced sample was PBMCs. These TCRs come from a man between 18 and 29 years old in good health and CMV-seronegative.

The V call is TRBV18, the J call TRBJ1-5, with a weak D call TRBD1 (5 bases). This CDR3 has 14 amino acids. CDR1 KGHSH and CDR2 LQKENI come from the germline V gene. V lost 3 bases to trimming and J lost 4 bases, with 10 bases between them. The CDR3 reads CASSPEPGNQPQHF. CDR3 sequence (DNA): TGTGCCAGCTCACCGGAACCAGGGAATCAGCCCCAGCATTTT.

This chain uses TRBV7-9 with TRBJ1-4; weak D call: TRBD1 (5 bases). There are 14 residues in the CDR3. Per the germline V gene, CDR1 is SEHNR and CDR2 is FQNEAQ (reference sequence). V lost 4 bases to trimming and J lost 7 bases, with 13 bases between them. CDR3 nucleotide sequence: TGTGCCAGCAGCTCGGGCAGGGTAAGTGAAAAACTGTTTTTT. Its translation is CASSSGRVSEKLFF.

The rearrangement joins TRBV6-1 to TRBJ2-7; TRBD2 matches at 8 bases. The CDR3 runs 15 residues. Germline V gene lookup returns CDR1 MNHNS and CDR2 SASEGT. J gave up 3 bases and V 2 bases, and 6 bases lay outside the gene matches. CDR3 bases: TGTGCCAGCAGTGAAAGGGCGGGGGGATACTACGAGCAGTACTTC. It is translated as CASSERAGGYYEQYF.

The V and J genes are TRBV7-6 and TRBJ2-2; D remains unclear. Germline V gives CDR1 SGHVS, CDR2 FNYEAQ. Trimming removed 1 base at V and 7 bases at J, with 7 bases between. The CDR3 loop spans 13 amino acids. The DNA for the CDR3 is TGTGCCAGCAGCTTAGATAGACACGGGGAGCTGTTTTTT. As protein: CASSLDRHGELFF.

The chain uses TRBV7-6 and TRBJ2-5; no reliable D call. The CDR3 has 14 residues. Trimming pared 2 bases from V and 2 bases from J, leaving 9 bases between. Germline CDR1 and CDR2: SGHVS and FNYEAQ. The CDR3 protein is CASSLPNVQETQYF. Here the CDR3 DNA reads TGTGCCAGCAGCTTACCTAACGTACAAGAGACCCAGTACTTC.

As DNA, the CDR3 is TGTGCCAGCAGTGGACTCGAAGATTCACCCCTCCACTTT. Residues: CASSGLEDSPLHF. The chain employs TRBV2 and TRBJ1-6, with D uncertain. This CDR3 is built from 13 residues. Germline V gene lookup returns CDR1 SNHLY and CDR2 FYNNEI. The V end was cut by 4 bases, the J end by 8 bases, with 9 bases between.

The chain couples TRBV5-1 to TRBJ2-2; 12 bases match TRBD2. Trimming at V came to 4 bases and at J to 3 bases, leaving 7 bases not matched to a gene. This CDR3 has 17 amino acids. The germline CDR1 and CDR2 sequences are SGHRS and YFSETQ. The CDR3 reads CASSPDLAGGYTGELFF. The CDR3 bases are TGCGCCAGCAGCCCCGACCTAGCGGGGGGGTACACCGGGGAGCTGTTTTTT.

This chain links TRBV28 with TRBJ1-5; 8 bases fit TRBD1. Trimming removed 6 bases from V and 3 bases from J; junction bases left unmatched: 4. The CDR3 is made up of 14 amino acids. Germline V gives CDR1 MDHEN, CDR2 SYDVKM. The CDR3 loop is CASRGTGINQPQHF. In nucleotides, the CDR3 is TGTGCCAGCAGAGGGACAGGCATCAATCAGCCCCAGCATTTT.

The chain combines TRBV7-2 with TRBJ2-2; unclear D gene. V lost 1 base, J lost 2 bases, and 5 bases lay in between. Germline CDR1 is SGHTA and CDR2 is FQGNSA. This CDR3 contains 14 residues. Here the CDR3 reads CASSLGGNTGELFF. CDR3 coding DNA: TGTGCCAGCAGCTTAGGAGGTAACACCGGGGAGCTGTTTTTT.

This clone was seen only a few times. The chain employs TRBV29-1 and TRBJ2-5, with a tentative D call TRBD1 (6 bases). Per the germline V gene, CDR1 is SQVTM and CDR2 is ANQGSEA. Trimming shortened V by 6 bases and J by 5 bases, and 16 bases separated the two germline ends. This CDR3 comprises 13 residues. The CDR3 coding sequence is TGCAGCGTCCCCCGTCCCCAGGGGGAGACCCAGTACTTC. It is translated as CSVPRPQGETQYF.

As DNA, the CDR3 is TGTGCCAGCAGCGATAGCCCCCTGGACACTGAAGCTTTCTTT. Its protein is CASSDSPLDTEAFF. The chain employs TRBV7-6 and TRBJ1-1; no clear D gene. CDR3 length: 14 amino acids. V lost 5 bases to trimming and J lost 3 bases, with 13 bases between them. Germline V CDR1 and CDR2: SGHVS, FNYEAQ.

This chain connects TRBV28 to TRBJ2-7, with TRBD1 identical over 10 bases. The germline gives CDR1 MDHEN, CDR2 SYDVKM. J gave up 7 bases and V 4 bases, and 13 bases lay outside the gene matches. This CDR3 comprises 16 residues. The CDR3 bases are TGTGCCAGCAGTTCCCAGCCGGGACAGGGGACAAGAGAGCAGTACTTC. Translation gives CASSSQPGQGTREQYF.

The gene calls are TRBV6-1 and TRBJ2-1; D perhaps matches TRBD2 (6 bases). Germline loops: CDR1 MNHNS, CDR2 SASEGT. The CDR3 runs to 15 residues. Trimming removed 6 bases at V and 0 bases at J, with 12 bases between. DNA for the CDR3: TGTGCCAGCAGAGACTTCGGGAGCTCCTACAATGAGCAGTTCTTC. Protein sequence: CASRDFGSSYNEQFF.

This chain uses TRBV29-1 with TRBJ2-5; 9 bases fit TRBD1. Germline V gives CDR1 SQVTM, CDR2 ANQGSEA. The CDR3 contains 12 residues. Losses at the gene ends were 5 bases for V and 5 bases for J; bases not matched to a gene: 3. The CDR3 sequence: CSVLTGGETQYF. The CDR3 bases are TGCAGCGTTTTGACAGGGGGGGAGACCCAGTACTTC.

The CDR3 DNA sequence: TGCGCCAGCAGCCTACAGGGCCTTGAGGGAGATACGCAGTATTTT. Translated, it gives CASSLQGLEGDTQYF. The rearrangement uses TRBV4-1 and TRBJ2-3, with a weak D call TRBD1 (6 bases). The CDR3 contains 15 residues. The V gene's germline CDR1 is MGHRA and CDR2 YSYEKL. Trimming removed 4 bases from V and 5 bases from J, with 16 bases in between.

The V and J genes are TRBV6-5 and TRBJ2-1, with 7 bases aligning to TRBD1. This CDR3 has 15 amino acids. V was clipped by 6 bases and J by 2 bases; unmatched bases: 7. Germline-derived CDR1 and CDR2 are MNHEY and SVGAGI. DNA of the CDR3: TGTGCCAGCAGCGACAGGGTGGTACCCTACAATGAGCAGTTCTTC. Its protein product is CASSDRVVPYNEQFF.

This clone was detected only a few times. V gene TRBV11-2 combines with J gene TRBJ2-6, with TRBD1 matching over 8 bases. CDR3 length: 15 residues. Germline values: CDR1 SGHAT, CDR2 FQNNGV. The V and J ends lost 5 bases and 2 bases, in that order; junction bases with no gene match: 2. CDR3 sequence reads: CASSQGAAGANVLTF. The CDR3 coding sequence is TGTGCCAGCAGCCAGGGGGCAGCTGGGGCCAACGTCCTGACTTTC.

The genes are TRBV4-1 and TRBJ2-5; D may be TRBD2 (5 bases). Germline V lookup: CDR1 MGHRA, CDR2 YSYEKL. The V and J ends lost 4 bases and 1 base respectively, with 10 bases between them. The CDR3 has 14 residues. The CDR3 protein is CASSLGGFQETQYF. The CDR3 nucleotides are TGCGCCAGCAGCCTCGGAGGATTCCAAGAGACCCAGTACTTC.

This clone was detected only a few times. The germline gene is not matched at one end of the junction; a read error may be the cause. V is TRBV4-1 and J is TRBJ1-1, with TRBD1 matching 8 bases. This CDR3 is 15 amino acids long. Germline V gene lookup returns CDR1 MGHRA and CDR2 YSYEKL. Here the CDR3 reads CASSQLDRGNTEAFF. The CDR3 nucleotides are TGCGCCAGTAGCCAACTCGACAGGGGGAACACTGAAGCTTTCTTT.

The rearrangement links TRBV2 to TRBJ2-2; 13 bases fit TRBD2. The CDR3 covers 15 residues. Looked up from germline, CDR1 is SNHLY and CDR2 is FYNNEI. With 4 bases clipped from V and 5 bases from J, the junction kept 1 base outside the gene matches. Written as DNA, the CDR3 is TGTGCCAGCAGTGTACTAGCGGGGGGGACCGGGGAGCTGTTTTTT. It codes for CASSVLAGGTGELFF.

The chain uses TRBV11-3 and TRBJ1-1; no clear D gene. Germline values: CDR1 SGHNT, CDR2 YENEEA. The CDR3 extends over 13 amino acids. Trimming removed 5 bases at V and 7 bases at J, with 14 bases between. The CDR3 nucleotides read TGTGCCAGCAGCATTATCCCCCAGGATGAAGCTTTCTTT. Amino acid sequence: CASSIIPQDEAFF.

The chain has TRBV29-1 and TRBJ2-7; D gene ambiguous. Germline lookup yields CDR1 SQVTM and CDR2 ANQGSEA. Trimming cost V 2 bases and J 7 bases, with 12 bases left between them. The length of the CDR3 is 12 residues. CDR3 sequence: CSVELDGGEQYF. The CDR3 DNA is TGCAGCGTTGAACTAGACGGCGGTGAGCAGTACTTC.

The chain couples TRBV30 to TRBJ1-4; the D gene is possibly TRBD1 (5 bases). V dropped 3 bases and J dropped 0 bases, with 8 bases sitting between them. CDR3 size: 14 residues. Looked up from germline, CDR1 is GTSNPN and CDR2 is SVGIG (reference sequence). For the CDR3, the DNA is TGTGCCTGGAGCCTAGGGGCAACTAATGAAAAACTGTTTTTT. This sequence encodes CAWSLGATNEKLFF. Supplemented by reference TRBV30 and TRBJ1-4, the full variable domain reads SQTIHQWPATLVQPVGSPLSLECTVEGTSNPNLYWYRQAAGRGLQLLFYSVGIGQISSEVPQNLSASRPQDRQFILSSKKLLLSDSGFYLCAWSLGATNEKLFFGSGTQLSVL.

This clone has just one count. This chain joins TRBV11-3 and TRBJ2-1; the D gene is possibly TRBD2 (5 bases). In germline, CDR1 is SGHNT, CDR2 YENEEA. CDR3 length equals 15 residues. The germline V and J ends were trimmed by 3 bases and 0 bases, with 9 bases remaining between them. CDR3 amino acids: CASSFRGSSYNEQFF. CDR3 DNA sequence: TGTGCCAGCAGCTTCCGAGGGAGCTCCTACAATGAGCAGTTCTTC. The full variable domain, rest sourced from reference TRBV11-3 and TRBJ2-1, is EAGVVQSPRYKIIEKKQPVAFWCNPISGHNTLYWYLQNLGQGPELLIRYENEEAVDDSQLPKDRFSAERLKGVDSTLKIQPAELGDSAVYLCASSFRGSSYNEQFFGPGTRLTVL.

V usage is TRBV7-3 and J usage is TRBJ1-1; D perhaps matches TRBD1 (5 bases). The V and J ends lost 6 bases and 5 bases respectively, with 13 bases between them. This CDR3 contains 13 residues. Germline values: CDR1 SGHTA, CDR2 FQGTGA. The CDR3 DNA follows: TGTGCCAGCAGTTTCCGGAAGGGGACTGAAGCTTTCTTT. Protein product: CASSFRKGTEAFF. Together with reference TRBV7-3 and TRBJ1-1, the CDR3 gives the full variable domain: GAGVSQTPSNKVTEKGKYVELRCDPISGHTALYWYRQSLGQGPEFLIYFQGTGAADDSGLPNDRFFAVRPEGSVSTLKIQRTERGDSAVYLCASSFRKGTEAFFGQGTRLTVV.

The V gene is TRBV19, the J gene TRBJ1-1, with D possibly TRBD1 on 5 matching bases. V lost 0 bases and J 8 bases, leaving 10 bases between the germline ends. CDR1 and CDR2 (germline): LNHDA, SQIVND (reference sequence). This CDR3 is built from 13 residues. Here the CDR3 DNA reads TGTGCCAGTAGTATAGAGGGGGGGGGAGAAGCTTTCTTT. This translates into CASSIEGGGEAFF.